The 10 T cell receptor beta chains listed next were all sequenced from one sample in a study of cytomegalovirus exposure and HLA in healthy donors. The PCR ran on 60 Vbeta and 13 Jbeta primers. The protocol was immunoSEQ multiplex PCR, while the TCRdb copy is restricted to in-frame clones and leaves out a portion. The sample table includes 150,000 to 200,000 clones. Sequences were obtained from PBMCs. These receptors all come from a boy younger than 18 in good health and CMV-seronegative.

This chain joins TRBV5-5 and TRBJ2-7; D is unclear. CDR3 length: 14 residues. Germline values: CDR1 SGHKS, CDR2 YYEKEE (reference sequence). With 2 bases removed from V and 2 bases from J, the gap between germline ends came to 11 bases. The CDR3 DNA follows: TGTGCCAGCAGCTTAGATGCGGTGACCTACGAGCAGTACTTC. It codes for CASSLDAVTYEQYF.

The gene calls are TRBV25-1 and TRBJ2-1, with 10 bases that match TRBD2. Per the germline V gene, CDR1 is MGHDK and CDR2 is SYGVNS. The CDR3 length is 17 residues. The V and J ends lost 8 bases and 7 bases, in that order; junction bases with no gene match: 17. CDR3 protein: CASGMLGSGGPENEQFF. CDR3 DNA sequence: TGTGCCAGCGGGATGTTGGGTAGCGGGGGGCCAGAAAATGAGCAGTTCTTC.

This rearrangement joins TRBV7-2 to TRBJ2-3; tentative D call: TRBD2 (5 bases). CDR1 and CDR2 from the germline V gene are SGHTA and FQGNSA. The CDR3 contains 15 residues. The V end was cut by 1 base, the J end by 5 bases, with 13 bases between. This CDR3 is CASSLGFLRGDTQYF. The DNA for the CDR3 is TGTGCCAGCAGCTTAGGATTTCTCCGGGGAGATACGCAGTATTTT. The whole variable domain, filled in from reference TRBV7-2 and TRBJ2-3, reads GAGVSQSPSNKVTEKGKDVELRCDPISGHTALYWYRQSLGQGLEFLIYFQGNSAPDKSGLPSDRFSAERTGGSVSTLTIQRTQQEDSAVYLCASSLGFLRGDTQYFGPGTRLTVL.

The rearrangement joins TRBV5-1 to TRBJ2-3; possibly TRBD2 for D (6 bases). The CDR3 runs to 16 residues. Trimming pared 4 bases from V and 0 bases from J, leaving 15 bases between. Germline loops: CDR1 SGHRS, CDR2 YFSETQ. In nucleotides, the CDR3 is TGCGCCAGCAGCGACGGGACTTGGGTTAGCACAGATACGCAGTATTTT. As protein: CASSDGTWVSTDTQYF.

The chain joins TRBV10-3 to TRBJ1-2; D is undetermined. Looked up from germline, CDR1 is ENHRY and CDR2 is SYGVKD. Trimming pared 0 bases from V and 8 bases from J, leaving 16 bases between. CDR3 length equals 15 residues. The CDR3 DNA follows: TGTGCCATCAGTGAGTCGACAAACCTGCCCCCCGGCTACACCTTC. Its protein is CAISESTNLPPGYTF.

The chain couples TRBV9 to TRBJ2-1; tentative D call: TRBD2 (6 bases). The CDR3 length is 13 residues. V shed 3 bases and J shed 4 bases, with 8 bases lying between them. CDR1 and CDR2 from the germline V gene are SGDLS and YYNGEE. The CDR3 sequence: CASSGGDYNEQFF. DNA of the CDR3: TGTGCCAGCAGCGGGGGGGATTACAATGAGCAGTTCTTC.

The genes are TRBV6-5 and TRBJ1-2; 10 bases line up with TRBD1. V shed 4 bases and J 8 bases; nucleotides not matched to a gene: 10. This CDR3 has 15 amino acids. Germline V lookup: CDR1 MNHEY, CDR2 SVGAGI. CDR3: CASSSTGTGERGYTF. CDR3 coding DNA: TGTGCCAGCAGTTCAACCGGGACAGGGGAGAGAGGCTACACCTTC.

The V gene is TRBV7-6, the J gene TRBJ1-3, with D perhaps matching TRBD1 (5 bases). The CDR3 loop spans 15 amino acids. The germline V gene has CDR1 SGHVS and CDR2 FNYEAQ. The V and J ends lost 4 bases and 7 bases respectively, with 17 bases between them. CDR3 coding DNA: TGTGCCAGCAGCTCGGACCGGGGGTTAGGGAACACCATATATTTT. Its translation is CASSSDRGLGNTIYF.

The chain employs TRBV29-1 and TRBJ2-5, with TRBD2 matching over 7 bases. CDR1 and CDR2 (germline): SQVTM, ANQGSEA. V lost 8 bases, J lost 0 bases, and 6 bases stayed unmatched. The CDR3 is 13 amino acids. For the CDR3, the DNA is TGCAGCTGCTCGACTAGCTACCAAGAGACCCAGTACTTC. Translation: CSCSTSYQETQYF. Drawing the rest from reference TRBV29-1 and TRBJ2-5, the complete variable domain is SAVISQKPSRDICQRGTSLTIQCQVDSQVTMMFWYRQQPGQSLTLIATANQGSEATYESGFVIDKFPISRPNLTFSTLTVSNMSPEDSSIYLCSCSTSYQETQYFGPGTRLLVL.

CDR3 loop: CASSPRGPSLSHAFF. The CDR3 coding sequence is TGTGCCAGCAGTCCTAGGGGGCCATCCCTCTCCCATGCTTTCTTT. This chain links TRBV6-6 with TRBJ1-1; TRBD1 aligns across 7 bases. CDR1 MNHNY and CDR2 SVGAGI come from the germline V gene (reference sequence). The trim removed 5 bases at V and 11 bases at J, leaving 17 bases unmatched. The CDR3 consists of 15 residues.